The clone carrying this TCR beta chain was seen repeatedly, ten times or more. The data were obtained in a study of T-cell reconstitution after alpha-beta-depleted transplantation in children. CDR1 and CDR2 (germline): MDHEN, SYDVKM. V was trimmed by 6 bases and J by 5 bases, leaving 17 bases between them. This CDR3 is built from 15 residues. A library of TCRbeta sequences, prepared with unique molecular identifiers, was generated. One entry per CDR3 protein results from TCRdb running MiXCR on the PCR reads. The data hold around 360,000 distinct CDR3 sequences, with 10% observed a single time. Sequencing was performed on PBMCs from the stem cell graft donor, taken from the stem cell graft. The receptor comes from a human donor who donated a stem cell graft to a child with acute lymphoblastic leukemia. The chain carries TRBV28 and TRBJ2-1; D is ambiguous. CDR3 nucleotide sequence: TGTGCCAGCAGCCGGCTTGTGCTGATTAACAATGAGCAGTTCTTC. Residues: CASSRLVLINNEQFF.